This paragraph reports one T cell receptor (beta chain). Antigen unknown. The same CDR3 can be traced to other DNA sequences in this sample. The CDR3 runs to 16 residues. Per germline, CDR1 SGDLS and CDR2 YYNGEE. Trimming at V came to 0 bases and at J to 9 bases, leaving 11 bases not matched to a gene. This record comes from a study of cytomegalovirus exposure and HLA in healthy donors. Findings and limits, study-wide: Cytomegalovirus status, reportedly, was diagnosed with high specificity and sensitivity by the classifier. A further, later analysis showed that HLA-associated TCR beta chains (compared with equally common others) were more clonally expanded.

The primer mix had 60 Vbeta and 13 Jbeta primers. Libraries were prepared by immunoSEQ multiplex PCR; TCRdb keeps only in-frame clonotypes and omits some of them. This repertoire comprises approximately 110,000 clones; its ten largest clones make up approximately 6.8%. Sequencing was performed on PBMCs. The chain links TRBV9 to TRBJ2-3; the match to TRBD2 covers 9 bases. The clonotype originates from a man aged 40-55 years in good health and CMV-seropositive. CDR3 loop: CASSVVASGIIDTQYF. The DNA for the CDR3 is TGTGCCAGCAGCGTAGTGGCTAGCGGGATTATAGACACGCAGTATTTT.